This T cell receptor (beta chain) was sequenced during a study of cytomegalovirus exposure and HLA in healthy donors. This CDR3 contains 16 residues. Germline-derived CDR1 and CDR2 are SGHNT and YENEEA. Trimming cost V 5 bases and J 1 base; bases outside gene matches: 9. With regard to this clone: The antigen is unknown.

Study outcomes and limitations: An analysis that was carried out later associated 15,000 to 20,000 TCR beta sequences with HLA alleles at 0.05 false discovery rate.

Use of 60 Vbeta and 13 Jbeta primers characterized the PCR. The protocol was immunoSEQ multiplex PCR, while the TCRdb copy is restricted to in-frame clones and leaves out a portion. This table has roughly 130,000 clones, 70% to 80% appearing once. The TCR originated in a female donor in good health and CMV-seronegative. V gene TRBV11-3 combines with J gene TRBJ2-3; TRBD2 aligns across 7 bases. Sequences were obtained from PBMCs. CDR3 amino acids: CASSPRDYQGTDTQYF. For the CDR3, the DNA is TGTGCCAGCAGCCCGCGGGACTACCAAGGCACAGATACGCAGTATTTT.